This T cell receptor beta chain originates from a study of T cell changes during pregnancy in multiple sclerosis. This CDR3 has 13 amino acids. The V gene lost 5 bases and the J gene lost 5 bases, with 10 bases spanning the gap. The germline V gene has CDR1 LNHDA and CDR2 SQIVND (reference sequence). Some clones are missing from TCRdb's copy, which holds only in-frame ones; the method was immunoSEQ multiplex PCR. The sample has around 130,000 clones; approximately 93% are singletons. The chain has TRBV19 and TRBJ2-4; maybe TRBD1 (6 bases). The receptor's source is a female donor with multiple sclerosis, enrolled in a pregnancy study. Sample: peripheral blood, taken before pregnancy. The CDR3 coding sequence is TGTGCCAGTAGTGCGACAGGAGAAAACATTCAGTACTTC. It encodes CASSATGENIQYF.